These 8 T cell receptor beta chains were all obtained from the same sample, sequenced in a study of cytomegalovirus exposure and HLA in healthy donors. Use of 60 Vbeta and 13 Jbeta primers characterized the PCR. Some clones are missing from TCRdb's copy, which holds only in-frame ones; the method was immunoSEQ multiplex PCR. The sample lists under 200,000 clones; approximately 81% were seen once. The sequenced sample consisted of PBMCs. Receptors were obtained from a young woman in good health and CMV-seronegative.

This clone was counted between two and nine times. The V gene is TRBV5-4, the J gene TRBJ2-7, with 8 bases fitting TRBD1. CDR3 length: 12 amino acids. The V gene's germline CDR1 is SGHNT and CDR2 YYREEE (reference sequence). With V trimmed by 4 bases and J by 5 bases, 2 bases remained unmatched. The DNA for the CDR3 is TGTGCCAGCAGCCCGACAGGGGACGAGCAGTACTTC. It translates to CASSPTGDEQYF.

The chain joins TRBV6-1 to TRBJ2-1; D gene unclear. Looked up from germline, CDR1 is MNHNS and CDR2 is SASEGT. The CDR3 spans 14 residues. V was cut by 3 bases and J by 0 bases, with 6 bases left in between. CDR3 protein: CASSETGSYNEQFF. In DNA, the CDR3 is TGTGCCAGCAGTGAGACGGGCTCCTACAATGAGCAGTTCTTC.

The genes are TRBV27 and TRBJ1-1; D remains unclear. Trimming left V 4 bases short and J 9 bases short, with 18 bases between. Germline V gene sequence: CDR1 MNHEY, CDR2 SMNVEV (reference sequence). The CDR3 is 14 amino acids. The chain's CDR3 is CASSSQTSFKKAFF. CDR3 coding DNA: TGTGCCAGCAGTTCTCAGACAAGTTTTAAAAAAGCTTTCTTT.

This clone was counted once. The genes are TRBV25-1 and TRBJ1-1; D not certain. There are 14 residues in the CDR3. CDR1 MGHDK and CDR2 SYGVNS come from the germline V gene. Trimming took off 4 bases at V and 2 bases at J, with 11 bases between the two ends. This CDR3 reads CASSVGGPNTEAFF. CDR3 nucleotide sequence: TGTGCCAGCAGTGTTGGAGGGCCCAACACTGAAGCTTTCTTT.

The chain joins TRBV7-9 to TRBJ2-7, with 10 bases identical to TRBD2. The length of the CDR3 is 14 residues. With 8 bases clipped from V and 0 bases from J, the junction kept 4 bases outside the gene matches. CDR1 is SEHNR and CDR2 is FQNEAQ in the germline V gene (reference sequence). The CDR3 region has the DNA TGTGCCAGCCGTGCTAGCGGGAGCTCCTACGAGCAGTACTTC. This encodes CASRASGSSYEQYF. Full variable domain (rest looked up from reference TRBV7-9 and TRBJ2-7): DTGVSQNPRHKITKRGQNVTFRCDPISEHNRLYWYRQTLGQGPEFLTYFQNEAQLEKSRLLSDRFSAERPKGSFSTLEIQRTEQGDSAMYLCASRASGSSYEQYFGPGTRLTVT.

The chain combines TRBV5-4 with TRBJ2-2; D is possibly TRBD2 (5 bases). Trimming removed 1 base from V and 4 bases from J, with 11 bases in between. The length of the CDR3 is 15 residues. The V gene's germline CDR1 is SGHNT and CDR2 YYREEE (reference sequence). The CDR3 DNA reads TGTGCCAGCAGCTTGTCTCAGCGGCGCACCGGGGAGCTGTTTTTT. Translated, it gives CASSLSQRRTGELFF.

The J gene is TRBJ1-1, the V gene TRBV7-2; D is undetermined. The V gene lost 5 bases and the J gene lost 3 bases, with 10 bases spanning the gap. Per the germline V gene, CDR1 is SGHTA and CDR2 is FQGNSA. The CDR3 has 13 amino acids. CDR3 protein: CASSRGRYTEAFF. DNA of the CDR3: TGTGCCAGCAGCCGTGGCAGATACACTGAAGCTTTCTTT.

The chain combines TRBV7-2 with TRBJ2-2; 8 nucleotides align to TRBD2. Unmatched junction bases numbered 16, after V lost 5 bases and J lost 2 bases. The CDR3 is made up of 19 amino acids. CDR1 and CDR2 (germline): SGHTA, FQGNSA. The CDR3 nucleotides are TGTGCCAGCAGCCCACCACGAGCGGGAGCGGGGTCCAACACCGGGGAGCTGTTTTTT. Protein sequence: CASSPPRAGAGSNTGELFF. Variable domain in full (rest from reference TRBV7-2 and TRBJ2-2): GAGVSQSPSNKVTEKGKDVELRCDPISGHTALYWYRQSLGQGLEFLIYFQGNSAPDKSGLPSDRFSAERTGGSVSTLTIQRTQQEDSAVYLCASSPPRAGAGSNTGELFFGEGSRLTVL.